The clone carrying this T cell receptor (beta chain) appeared a few times. The CDR3 spans 12 residues. With 6 bases removed from V and 5 bases from J, the gap between germline ends came to 10 bases. CDR1 SNHLY and CDR2 FYNNEI come from the germline V gene. The immunoSEQ assay was v3. Data came from immunoSEQ multiplex PCR; TCRdb stores just in-frame clones and leaves some out. The sample lists 50,000 to 65,000 clones; 75% to 85% were seen once. This sample is drawn from a study of TIL therapy for anti-PD-1-resistant metastatic lung cancer. The time point denotes: pre-treatment sample, taken before nivolumab and TIL therapy.

The J gene is TRBJ2-5, the V gene TRBV2; D gene ambiguous. The clonotype was recovered from a person between 30 and 79 years old with non-small cell lung cancer. Material: blood, obtained at baseline. CDR3 sequence (DNA): TGTGCCAGCAGAACTCTAAAGGAGACCCAGTACTTC. It encodes CASRTLKETQYF.